This T cell receptor beta chain is drawn from a study of T cells expressing NK-cell markers. TCRdb reprocessed the 5' RACE reads; each CDR3 protein has one entry and no DNA is given. Its clone listing holds around 470,000 distinct CDR3 sequences. The CDR3 spans 17 residues. CDR1 is LGHNA, CDR2 YNFKEQ, per germline. Material for sequencing was blood T cells: a sorted CD56 or NKG2C T cell subset, CD4+ or CD8+ T cells, or bulk PBMC T cells (not recorded which). This TCR was sampled from a woman in her fifties or sixties in good health. The chain carries TRBV4-2 and TRBJ2-3; TCRdb's D call of TRBD2 is untestable without DNA. This chain's CDR3 is CASSRTGTSGSTDTQYF.